This T cell receptor beta chain was retrieved from a study of regulatory and conventional T cells in breast cancer. This clonotype was picked up a small number of times. TCRdb itself ran the PCR reads through MiXCR, one entry per CDR3 protein. Of under 20,000 distinct CDR3 sequences listed, 25% to 40% were seen once; the top ten hold less than 2%. The ends were cut back, 5 bases at V and 2 bases at J, with 18 bases in the middle. The CDR3 runs to 16 residues. The sequence came from a female donor in good health. Sequenced input: conventional T cells from blood. This chain uses TRBV12-3 or TRBV12-4 with TRBJ1-1; TRBD1 is a possible D gene (5 bases). The CDR3 reads CASSPTRGRINTEAFF. CDR3 coding DNA: TGTGCCAGCAGTCCGACCCGGGGACGGATAAACACTGAAGCTTTCTTT.